The 15 T cell receptor beta chains below come from one sample, sequenced in a study of identical twins. Each CDR3 protein is one row after TCRdb ran MiXCR on the 5' RACE reads. The sample lists more than 600,000 distinct CDR3 sequences, 15% to 20% occurring once. These data also featured in a second study, about T cells expressing NK-cell markers.

The specimen was PBMCs. The source of these receptors is a woman in her late teens or twenties in good health.

V gene TRBV30 combines with J gene TRBJ2-6; TRBD1 matches at 7 bases. The CDR3 spans 17 residues. With 4 bases clipped from V and 6 bases from J, the junction kept 15 bases outside the gene matches. Looked up from germline, CDR1 is GTSNPN and CDR2 is SVGIG (reference sequence). Here the CDR3 reads CAWNGQVRFVEANVLTF. CDR3 coding DNA: TGTGCCTGGAACGGACAGGTCCGTTTTGTAGAGGCCAACGTCCTGACTTTC.

The sample holds many counts of this clonotype. One junction end disagrees with the germline gene, perhaps due to a read error. V is TRBV5-1 and J is TRBJ2-7, with 8 bases lining up with TRBD1. Germline CDR1 SGHRS, CDR2 YFSETQ. This CDR3 has 14 amino acids. DNA for the CDR3: TGTGCCAGCAGCGGTGGACAGGGATCCTACGAGCAGTACTTC. Its translation: CASSGGQGSYEQYF. Combining the CDR3 with reference TRBV5-1 and TRBJ2-7 gives the whole variable domain KAGVTQTPRYLIKTRGQQVTLSCSPISGHRSVSWYQQTPGQGLQFLFEYFSETQRNKGNFPGRFSGRQFSNSRSEMNVSTLELGDSALYLCASSGGQGSYEQYFGPGTRLTVT.

The chain has TRBV12-3 or TRBV12-4 and TRBJ1-1; maybe TRBD1 (5 bases). Trimming pared 3 bases from V and 9 bases from J, leaving 11 bases between. The CDR3 sequence is 12 residues long. The DNA of the CDR3 is TGTGCCAGCAGTTTCCTACAGGAAAAAGCTTTCTTT. Translated: CASSFLQEKAFF.

This clonotype was counted only a few times. The rearrangement uses TRBV6-6 and TRBJ1-2; D is unresolved. The CDR3 spans 13 residues. Germline V lookup: CDR1 MNHNY, CDR2 SVGAGI (reference sequence). The V end lost 2 bases, the J end lost 6 bases, and 10 bases lay between the germline ends. CDR3 sequence reads: CASSYPMKDGYTF. The CDR3, as DNA: TGTGCCAGCAGTTACCCCATGAAGGATGGCTACACCTTC.

The chain links TRBV4-3 to TRBJ2-7, with D uncertain. The CDR3 sequence is 16 residues long. Per the germline V gene, CDR1 is LGHNA and CDR2 is YSLEER. V lost 0 bases and J lost 0, with 12 bases in between. CDR3 bases: TGCGCCAGCAGCCAAGATTTTAGCTCGCGCTCCTACGAGCAGTACTTC. Residues: CASSQDFSSRSYEQYF.

The V and J genes are TRBV19 and TRBJ1-1; no definite D call. The ends were cut back, 8 bases at V and 3 bases at J, with 25 bases in the middle. This CDR3 has 17 amino acids. In germline, CDR1 is LNHDA, CDR2 SQIVND (reference sequence). For the CDR3, the DNA is TGTGCCAGTCGAGGCGTGCGGACGGAGGGATACGACACTGAAGCTTTCTTT. Its protein product is CASRGVRTEGYDTEAFF.

There are a few counts of this clonotype. V usage is TRBV4-1 and J usage is TRBJ2-7; D uncertain. Germline CDR1 and CDR2: MGHRA and YSYEKL. V gave up 0 bases and J gave up 3 bases, with 6 bases separating them. The CDR3 has 13 amino acids. The DNA of the CDR3 is TGCGCCAGCAGCCAAGAAGACGGCTACGAGCAGTACTTC. It encodes CASSQEDGYEQYF.

This clonotype was detected only a few times. CDR3 sequence: CASSSLGTGGSNTQYF. In DNA, the CDR3 is TGCGCCAGCAGCTCTTTAGGGACAGGGGGTTCAAATACGCAGTATTTT. J is TRBJ2-3 and V is TRBV5-1; TRBD1 agrees at 11 bases. CDR3 length: 16 residues. Germline CDR1 SGHRS, CDR2 YFSETQ. V trimming: 3 bases; J trimming: 7 bases; junction bases outside the gene matches: 10.

The gene calls are TRBV20-1 and TRBJ1-5, with 9 bases identical to TRBD1. Germline trimming cut 5 bases from V and 0 bases from J; bases unmatched to any gene: 2. CDR3 length equals 14 residues. Germline-derived CDR1 and CDR2 are DFQATT and SNEGSKA (reference sequence). The CDR3 protein is CSAGTGYSNQPQHF. In DNA form, the CDR3 reads TGCAGTGCTGGGACAGGGTATAGCAATCAGCCCCAGCATTTT.

This clonotype turned up a few times. This chain connects TRBV29-1 to TRBJ2-5, with unresolved D. The CDR3 length is 13 residues. V was shortened by 4 bases and J by 0 bases, with 9 bases between the two germline ends. Germline CDR1 is SQVTM and CDR2 is ANQGSEA. The CDR3 DNA sequence: TGCAGCGTTGCTGAGAGGTACCAAGAGACCCAGTACTTC. Residues: CSVAERYQETQYF.

This clonotype appeared a few times. The chain has TRBV18 and TRBJ2-1, with a weak D call TRBD2 (6 bases). Trimming took off 2 bases at V and 6 bases at J, with 14 bases between the two ends. CDR1 and CDR2 (germline): KGHSH, LQKENI. CDR3 length: 15 residues. The CDR3 here is CASSPAGRQTNEQFF. The CDR3 nucleotides read TGTGCCAGCTCACCAGCGGGACGACAAACCAATGAGCAGTTCTTC. Full variable domain (outside the CDR3, taken from reference TRBV18 and TRBJ2-1): NAGVMQNPRHLVRRRGQEARLRCSPMKGHSHVYWYRQLPEEGLKFMVYLQKENIIDESGMPKERFSAEFPKEGPSILRIQQVVRGDSAAYFCASSPAGRQTNEQFFGPGTRLTVL.

This clonotype was detected only a few times. V gene TRBV15 combines with J gene TRBJ2-7, with D unclear. Germline V gene lookup returns CDR1 LNHNV and CDR2 YYDKDF (reference sequence). The germline V and J ends were trimmed by 0 bases and 6 bases, with 9 bases remaining between them. The CDR3 length is 13 residues. CDR3 region: CATSRENRPEQYF. CDR3 in DNA: TGTGCCACCAGCAGAGAAAATCGGCCCGAGCAGTACTTC.

This rearrangement joins TRBV10-2 to TRBJ2-1; 10 positions match TRBD2. Germline values: CDR1 WSHSY, CDR2 SAAADI. Trimming removed 0 bases from V and 8 bases from J; junction bases left unmatched: 10. The CDR3 has 17 amino acids. The CDR3 nucleotides are TGCGCCAGCAGTGAGTCTGGGATTGGTAGCGGGAGGTATGAGCAGTTCTTC. Translating gives CASSESGIGSGRYEQFF.

This chain connects TRBV12-3 or TRBV12-4 to TRBJ1-6; no definite D call. The CDR3 has 12 residues. Between the trimmed V and J ends, which lost 6 bases and 10 bases, there was a span of 10 bases. The CDR3 region has the DNA TGTGCCAGCAGCCGTAGTCGGTCACCCCTCCACTTT. Amino acids: CASSRSRSPLHF.

V is TRBV6-1 and J is TRBJ1-1; no reliable D call. Deletions cut 3 bases from V and 10 bases from J, with 12 bases between. The CDR3 is 12 residues long. CDR1 and CDR2 from the germline V gene are MNHNS and SASEGT. CDR3 bases: TGTGCCAGCAGTGATTATAAGTCGTCAGCTTTCTTT. It specifies CASSDYKSSAFF.